These 23 T cell receptor beta chains were all obtained from the same sample, sequenced in a study of cytomegalovirus exposure and HLA in healthy donors. The PCR had 60 Vbeta and 13 Jbeta primers. TCRdb's table, derived via immunoSEQ multiplex PCR, lists solely in-frame clones and lacks some. The sample lists about 38,000 clones; roughly 89% were seen once. The sample comprised PBMCs. The receptors were gathered from a woman aged 40-49 years in good health and CMV-seropositive.

This rearrangement joins TRBV28 to TRBJ1-2; D remains ambiguous. V was cut by 2 bases and J by 5 bases, with 12 bases left in between. The CDR3 length is 14 residues. CDR1 is MDHEN and CDR2 is SYDVKM in the germline V gene. CDR3: CASSLQAFQYGYTF. CDR3 bases: TGTGCCAGCAGTTTACAGGCATTTCAATATGGCTACACCTTC.

This clone was counted between two and nine times. This sequence joins TRBV29-1 and TRBJ2-3, with D perhaps TRBD2 (6 bases). CDR1 is SQVTM and CDR2 is ANQGSEA in the germline V gene. Trimming took off 5 bases at V and 0 bases at J, with 12 bases between the two ends. CDR3 length: 14 amino acids. CDR3 amino acids: CSVQGLESTDTQYF. The CDR3 DNA reads as TGCAGCGTTCAGGGACTCGAAAGCACAGATACGCAGTATTTT.

This chain links TRBV7-9 with TRBJ2-5; TRBD1 agrees at 9 bases. This CDR3 spans 14 amino acids. CDR1 and CDR2 (germline): SEHNR, FQNEAQ (reference sequence). The V and J ends lost 6 bases and 4 bases, in that order; junction bases with no gene match: 6. The CDR3 is CASRYTGGAETQYF. DNA of the CDR3: TGTGCCAGCAGATATACAGGGGGCGCAGAGACCCAGTACTTC.

The chain uses TRBV19 and TRBJ1-2, with D perhaps TRBD1 (5 bases). Germline CDR1 LNHDA, CDR2 SQIVND (reference sequence). The V end lost 3 bases, the J end lost 8 bases, and 13 bases lay between the germline ends. The CDR3 consists of 13 residues. CDR3 residues: CASSMGGDWGYTF. CDR3 bases: TGTGCCAGTAGTATGGGGGGAGACTGGGGCTACACCTTC.

The chain joins TRBV19 to TRBJ2-7; 7 bases map to TRBD1. The germline V gene encodes CDR1 LNHDA and CDR2 SQIVND (reference sequence). V gave up 2 bases and J gave up 2 bases; unmatched junction bases: 6. This CDR3 spans 15 amino acids. The CDR3: CASSIQGQGAYEQYF. The CDR3 DNA reads as TGTGCCAGTAGTATACAGGGGCAGGGGGCCTACGAGCAGTACTTC. The full variable domain, in which reference TRBV19 and TRBJ2-7 provide the parts outside the CDR3, is DGGITQSPKYLFRKEGQNVTLSCEQNLNHDAMYWYRQDPGQGLRLIYYSQIVNDFQKGDIAEGYSVSREKKESFPLTVTSAQKNPTAFYLCASSIQGQGAYEQYFGPGTRLTVT.

Remarks on this clone: One junction end does not reproduce the germline sequence, and a read error may be involved. The chain couples TRBV4-3 to TRBJ2-2, with a tentative D call TRBD2 (5 bases). Germline CDR1 LGHNA, CDR2 YSLEER. CDR3 length: 14 residues. CDR3 nucleotide sequence: TGCGCCGGCAGCTACGGGGTGGACACCGGGGAGCTGTTTTTT. Protein product: CAGSYGVDTGELFF.

The chain employs TRBV5-1 and TRBJ2-1; 9 bases match TRBD2. CDR1 and CDR2 from the germline V gene are SGHRS and YFSETQ. Trimming at V came to 0 bases and at J to 6 bases, leaving 16 bases not matched to a gene. This CDR3 contains 19 residues. The CDR3 spells CASSLGPSSGVNRGNEQFF. CDR3 sequence (DNA): TGCGCCAGCAGCTTGGGCCCCTCTAGCGGGGTCAACCGGGGCAATGAGCAGTTCTTC.

V gene TRBV9 combines with J gene TRBJ1-6; 10 bases map to TRBD1. V was clipped by 4 bases and J by 7 bases; unmatched bases: 5. Germline V gene sequence: CDR1 SGDLS, CDR2 YYNGEE. The CDR3 length is 15 residues. The CDR3 sequence is CASSSRDRGNSPLHF. CDR3 bases: TGTGCCAGCAGCTCGCGGGACAGGGGAAATTCACCCCTCCACTTT.

The chain has TRBV5-1 and TRBJ2-1; 8 bases match TRBD2. Germline assignment: CDR1 SGHRS and CDR2 YFSETQ. The CDR3 spans 15 residues. Unmatched junction bases numbered 5, after V lost 0 bases and J lost 6 bases. This CDR3 is CASSLDLGTSNEQFF. As DNA, the CDR3 is TGCGCCAGCAGCTTGGATTTGGGGACTAGCAATGAGCAGTTCTTC.

V is TRBV14 and J is TRBJ2-3, with 12 bases fitting TRBD2. Germline V gene data show CDR1 as SGHDN and CDR2 as FVKESK. The CDR3 is made up of 18 amino acids. Losses at the gene ends were 2 bases for V and 4 bases for J; bases not matched to a gene: 10. The CDR3 region has the DNA TGTGCCAGCAGCCAAACGACTAGCGGGGGCGGACATGCAGATACGCAGTATTTT. It specifies CASSQTTSGGGHADTQYF.

The rearrangement uses TRBV2 and TRBJ1-6, with TRBD1 matching over 9 bases. There are 15 residues in the CDR3. V was pared by 3 bases and J by 7 bases, with 4 bases of the junction left unmatched. Germline lookup yields CDR1 SNHLY and CDR2 FYNNEI. The CDR3 is CASSEGQGKNSPLHF. The DNA of the CDR3 is TGTGCCAGCAGTGAGGGACAGGGCAAAAATTCACCCCTCCACTTT.

The rearrangement uses TRBV5-6 and TRBJ2-4; D call uncertain. The CDR3 is made up of 16 amino acids. V lost 0 bases and J lost 0, with 10 bases in between. Germline-derived CDR1 and CDR2 are SGHDT and YYEEEE. The CDR3 nucleotides are TGTGCCAGCAGCTTGGTAACGGAGAAAGCCAAAAACATTCAGTACTTC. This codes for CASSLVTEKAKNIQYF.

V gene TRBV29-1 combines with J gene TRBJ2-5, with a tentative D call TRBD2 (7 bases). V shed 6 bases and J shed 5 bases, with 16 bases lying between them. The CDR3 covers 13 residues. The germline CDR1 and CDR2 sequences are SQVTM and ANQGSEA. The CDR3, as DNA: TGCAGCGTCAGCCGGGGGGCGGGGGAGACCCAGTACTTC. As protein: CSVSRGAGETQYF.

The chain joins TRBV5-1 to TRBJ1-1, with 7 bases fitting TRBD1. CDR3 length: 14 residues. With V trimmed by 5 bases and J by 5 bases, 9 bases remained unmatched. The germline CDR1 and CDR2 sequences are SGHRS and YFSETQ. CDR3 sequence reads: CASRERQGGTEAFF. DNA for the CDR3: TGCGCCAGCAGGGAAAGACAGGGAGGAACTGAAGCTTTCTTT.

The genes are TRBV2 and TRBJ1-5; 7 bases line up with TRBD1. This CDR3 has 13 residues. J lost 6 bases, V lost 4 bases, and 3 bases had no gene match. Per the germline V gene, CDR1 is SNHLY and CDR2 is FYNNEI. Written as DNA, the CDR3 is TGTGCCAGCAGTGGGGCAGGGGGTCAGCCCCAGCATTTT. The encoded protein is CASSGAGGQPQHF.

The J gene is TRBJ2-7, the V gene TRBV10-3; D may be TRBD1 (7 bases). The CDR3 extends over 14 amino acids. Germline CDR1 ENHRY, CDR2 SYGVKD. Trimming removed 10 bases at V and 9 bases at J, with 25 bases between. This CDR3 reads CATRGRTPPWMQYF. The CDR3 nucleotides are TGTGCCACCAGGGGGAGGACACCCCCTTGGATGCAGTACTTC.

J is TRBJ2-3 and V is TRBV25-1; possibly TRBD1 for D (6 bases). The germline CDR1 and CDR2 sequences are MGHDK and SYGVNS. Trimming shortened V by 4 bases and J by 6 bases, and 17 bases separated the two germline ends. This CDR3 is 15 amino acids long. CDR3: CASSAWNREKDTQYF. The CDR3 coding sequence is TGTGCCAGCAGTGCCTGGAACAGGGAGAAGGATACGCAGTATTTT.

This clone was recorded only once. The V call is TRBV19, the J call TRBJ2-1; 8 nucleotides match TRBD2. The CDR3 runs 14 residues. Germline CDR1 is LNHDA and CDR2 is SQIVND (reference sequence). Trimming at V came to 4 bases and at J to 9 bases, leaving 8 bases not matched to a gene. CDR3 DNA: TGTGCCAGTAGTAACGGACTAGCTTGGGGTGAGCAGTTCTTC. Its translation: CASSNGLAWGEQFF.

This rearrangement joins TRBV7-9 to TRBJ2-3; 8 bases map to TRBD2. Germline assignment: CDR1 SEHNR and CDR2 FQNEAQ (reference sequence). With 5 bases clipped from V and 0 bases from J, the junction kept 4 bases outside the gene matches. The CDR3 is made up of 15 amino acids. CDR3 DNA sequence: TGTGCCAGCAGCAACCGGGGGGGTAGCACAGATACGCAGTATTTT. Translated, it gives CASSNRGGSTDTQYF.

The V and J genes are TRBV10-2 and TRBJ2-7, with 7 bases matching TRBD2. Germline-derived CDR1 and CDR2 are WSHSY and SAAADI. This CDR3 is 14 amino acids long. J gave up 3 bases and V 2 bases, and 4 bases lay outside the gene matches. Here the CDR3 DNA reads TGCGCCAGCAGTGAGGTCGGGGAGGGCTACGAGCAGTACTTC. Its protein is CASSEVGEGYEQYF.

The V and J genes are TRBV15 and TRBJ1-2; D perhaps matches TRBD1 (5 bases). Germline-derived CDR1 and CDR2 are LNHNV and YYDKDF (reference sequence). V shed 1 base and J shed 6 bases, with 15 bases lying between them. There are 15 residues in the CDR3. The CDR3 here is CATSRVPRDYDGYTF. The CDR3 DNA reads as TGTGCCACCAGCAGAGTTCCTAGGGACTATGATGGCTACACCTTC. Variable domain in full (rest from reference TRBV15 and TRBJ1-2): DAMVIQNPRYQVTQFGKPVTLSCSQTLNHNVMYWYQQKSSQAPKLLFHYYDKDFNNEADTPDNFQSRRPNTSFCFLDIRSPGLGDTAMYLCATSRVPRDYDGYTFGSGTRLTVV.

This clone has just one count. The rearrangement uses TRBV7-9 and TRBJ1-2; the D is unclear. Germline V gene data show CDR1 as SEHNR and CDR2 as FQNEAQ (reference sequence). The CDR3 is 16 residues long. Between the trimmed V and J ends, which lost 1 base and 4 bases, there was a span of 16 bases. The chain's CDR3 is CASSLGFGVTGYGYTF. In nucleotides, the CDR3 is TGTGCCAGCAGCTTAGGGTTCGGGGTAACGGGCTATGGCTACACCTTC.

The chain uses TRBV6-1 and TRBJ2-7; weak D call: TRBD1 (6 bases). Between the trimmed V and J ends, which lost 4 bases and 0 bases, there was a span of 16 bases. The CDR3 loop spans 16 amino acids. Germline V gene sequence: CDR1 MNHNS, CDR2 SASEGT. CDR3 loop: CASSATTGFSSYEQYF. As DNA, the CDR3 is TGTGCCAGCAGTGCGACGACAGGATTCTCCTCCTACGAGCAGTACTTC.